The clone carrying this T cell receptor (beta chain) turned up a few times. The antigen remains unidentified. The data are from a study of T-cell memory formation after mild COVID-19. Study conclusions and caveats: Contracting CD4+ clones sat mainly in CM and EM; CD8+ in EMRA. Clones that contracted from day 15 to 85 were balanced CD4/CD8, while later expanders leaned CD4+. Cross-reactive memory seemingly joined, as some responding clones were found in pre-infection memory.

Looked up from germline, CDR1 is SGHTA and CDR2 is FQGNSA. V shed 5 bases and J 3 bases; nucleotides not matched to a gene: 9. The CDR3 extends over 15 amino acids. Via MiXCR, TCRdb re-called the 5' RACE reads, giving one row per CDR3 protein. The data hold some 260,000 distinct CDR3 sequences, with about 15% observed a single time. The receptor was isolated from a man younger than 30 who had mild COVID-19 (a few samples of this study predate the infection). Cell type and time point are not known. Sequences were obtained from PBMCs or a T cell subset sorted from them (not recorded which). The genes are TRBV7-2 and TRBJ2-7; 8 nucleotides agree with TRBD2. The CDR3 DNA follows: TGTGCCAGCAGCCCGGTCGGCGGGGGGCACTACGAGCAGTACGTC. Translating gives CASSPVGGGHYEQYV.